These 32 T cell receptor beta chains came from one sample sequenced in a study of regulatory T cells in long-lasting Graves disease. The time point denotes: newly diagnosed GD, antithyroid drugs for less than 3 months. Generation of the TCR library employed RNA extracted from PBMCs. Libraries of TCR beta came from iRepertoire HTBI primers plus Arm-PCR of CDR3 regions. Via MiXCR, TCRdb re-called the multiplex PCR reads, giving one row per CDR3 protein. The sample shows approximately 250,000 distinct CDR3 sequences, approximately 20% of them seen only once. The source was peripheral blood mononuclear cells (PBMCs), collected at new diagnosis, from a patient treated with antithyroid drugs. The source is a female donor with Graves disease.

This clonotype was observed many times. The chain is built from TRBV12-3 or TRBV12-4 and TRBJ2-1; 12 bases align to TRBD2. Unmatched junction bases numbered 7, after V lost 9 bases and J lost 10 bases. The CDR3 loop spans 13 amino acids. CDR3 DNA sequence: TGTGCCAGTCGACTAGCGGGAGAAGGGGAGCAGTTCTTC. It encodes CASRLAGEGEQFF.

This clonotype was detected ten times or more. This chain uses TRBV6-1 with TRBJ2-5, with 11 nucleotides matching TRBD2. Germline V lookup: CDR1 MNHNS, CDR2 SASEGT. This CDR3 has 14 amino acids. With V trimmed by 5 bases and J by 4 bases, 3 bases remained unmatched. CDR3 nucleotides: TGTGCCAGCAGTCCCACTAGCGGGAGAGAGACCCAGTACTTC. Protein: CASSPTSGRETQYF.

This clonotype was recorded many times. J is TRBJ2-7 and V is TRBV4-1; TRBD2 matches at 15 bases. CDR1 is MGHRA, CDR2 YSYEKL, per germline. CDR3 length: 17 amino acids. The junction had 6 bases not matched to a gene; V was cut back by 0 bases and J by 6 bases. The CDR3 DNA is TGCGCCAGCAGCCAAGACCGGACTAGCGGGAGGGCAGGCGAGCAGTACTTC. It translates to CASSQDRTSGRAGEQYF.

In its sample, this clonotype was seen many times. This rearrangement joins TRBV7-9 to TRBJ2-7, with TRBD2 matching over 11 bases. The V gene end was trimmed by 5 bases and the J gene end by 2 bases; junction bases not matched to a gene: 8. The V gene's germline CDR1 is SEHNR and CDR2 FQNEAQ (reference sequence). The CDR3 is made up of 16 amino acids. DNA of the CDR3: TGTGCCAGCAGCGGACCGGGGACTAGCGGAACCTACGAGCAGTACTTC. Its translation is CASSGPGTSGTYEQYF.

The gene calls are TRBV19 and TRBJ2-1; no definite D call. This CDR3 contains 15 residues. CDR1 and CDR2 (germline): LNHDA, SQIVND (reference sequence). V lost 2 bases and J lost 7, with 15 bases in between. CDR3 sequence: CASSISLVSVNEQFF. The DNA for the CDR3 is TGTGCCAGTAGTATATCCCTTGTATCGGTGAATGAGCAGTTCTTC.

Only a few counts were recorded for this clonotype. J is TRBJ1-2 and V is TRBV9; TRBD1 aligns across 9 bases. The germline CDR1 and CDR2 sequences are SGDLS and YYNGEE. V shed 3 bases, J shed 3 bases, and the junction held 3 bases outside the gene matches. CDR3 length: 14 residues. CDR3 sequence: CASSEGQGHYGYTF. The CDR3 nucleotides read TGTGCCAGCAGCGAGGGACAGGGACACTATGGCTACACCTTC.

This clonotype has just a few counts. The rearrangement links TRBV6-5 to TRBJ2-7; a weak D match, TRBD1 (6 bases). The CDR3 consists of 15 residues. CDR1 is MNHEY and CDR2 is SVGAGI in the germline V gene. Trimming stripped 2 bases from V and 3 bases from J, with 14 bases between. The chain's CDR3 is CASSYGWGPLYEQYF. CDR3 in DNA: TGTGCCAGCAGTTACGGCTGGGGGCCCCTCTACGAGCAGTACTTC.

The table lists this clonotype with many counts. This chain joins TRBV10-3 and TRBJ2-2; 8 bases fit TRBD2. The junction had 5 bases not matched to a gene; V was cut back by 7 bases and J by 1 base. The CDR3 spans 15 residues. The V gene's germline CDR1 is ENHRY and CDR2 SYGVKD. In DNA form, the CDR3 reads TGTGCCATCAATAAAGCGGGAGTGAACACCGGGGAGCTGTTTTTT. Its protein is CAINKAGVNTGELFF.

This clonotype has at least ten counts. J is TRBJ1-2 and V is TRBV11-1; D possibly corresponds to TRBD1 (5 bases). V was shortened by 1 base and J by 4 bases, with 13 bases between the two germline ends. CDR1 is SGHAT and CDR2 is FQDESV in the germline V gene (reference sequence). This CDR3 region has 15 residues. The chain's CDR3 is CASSLEPRAIYGYTF. CDR3 coding DNA: TGTGCCAGCAGCTTAGAGCCCAGGGCGATCTATGGCTACACCTTC.

This clonotype has at least ten counts. The chain is built from TRBV6-2 or TRBV6-3 and TRBJ2-1; D call uncertain. There are 13 residues in the CDR3. Between the trimmed V and J ends, which lost 5 bases and 6 bases, there was a span of 11 bases. Germline CDR1 MNHEY, CDR2 SVGEGT. DNA of the CDR3: TGTGCCAGCAGTGCTTTTGGGGTCAATGAGCAGTTCTTC. It encodes CASSAFGVNEQFF.

This clonotype was found once. J is TRBJ2-3 and V is TRBV30, with TRBD1 as a possible D gene (5 bases). Trimming shortened V by 3 bases and J by 5 bases, and 12 bases separated the two germline ends. Germline assignment: CDR1 GTSNPN and CDR2 SVGIG (reference sequence). This CDR3 is 13 amino acids long. CDR3 coding DNA: TGTGCCTGGAGAAAGGGGTTGGGAGATACGCAGTATTTT. It is translated as CAWRKGLGDTQYF.

This clonotype was picked up many times. V gene TRBV11-1 combines with J gene TRBJ1-1, with a tentative D call TRBD1 (5 bases). The germline V gene encodes CDR1 SGHAT and CDR2 FQDESV (reference sequence). The CDR3 runs to 15 residues. Trimming shortened V by 2 bases and J by 0 bases, and 10 bases separated the two germline ends. In DNA form, the CDR3 reads TGTGCCAGCAGCTTACGTGGACAAATGAACACTGAAGCTTTCTTT. Translated: CASSLRGQMNTEAFF.

This clonotype was counted only a few times. The genes are TRBV20-1 and TRBJ2-1, with D possibly TRBD2 on 6 matching bases. Germline CDR1 DFQATT, CDR2 SNEGSKA (reference sequence). The CDR3 extends over 17 amino acids. Trimming took off 0 bases at V and 4 bases at J, with 19 bases between the two ends. This chain's CDR3 is CSARDQGRGLSYNEQFF. The CDR3 bases are TGCAGTGCTAGAGATCAGGGAAGGGGACTTTCGTACAATGAGCAGTTCTTC.

This clonotype has a count of ten or more. This chain connects TRBV12-3 or TRBV12-4 to TRBJ2-3; TRBD1 is a possible D gene (5 bases). The V and J ends lost 3 bases and 4 bases respectively, with 8 bases between them. This CDR3 spans 13 amino acids. The CDR3, as DNA: TGTGCCAGCAGTTTGGCAGGGCCAGATACGCAGTATTTT. Translation gives CASSLAGPDTQYF.

This clonotype was seen a few times. This chain connects TRBV4-1 to TRBJ2-7; 9 bases match TRBD1. The V and J ends lost 1 base and 7 bases, in that order; junction bases with no gene match: 5. The CDR3 runs 14 residues. Germline CDR1 is MGHRA and CDR2 is YSYEKL. CDR3 loop: CASSQGTGALEQYF. The CDR3 DNA sequence: TGCGCCAGCAGCCAAGGGACAGGGGCCCTGGAGCAGTACTTC.

This clonotype was picked up a small number of times. This likely stems from a read error, as it lies one base from a far larger clone. This chain links TRBV2 with TRBJ2-7; 11 bases fit TRBD2. Germline CDR1 reads SNHLY; CDR2 reads FYNNEI. This CDR3 is 14 amino acids long. The V and J ends lost 5 bases and 7 bases, in that order; junction bases with no gene match: 7. CDR3 coding DNA: TGTGCCAGCAGTTTCCTAGCGGGAGGCGATGAGCAGTACTTC. It yields the protein CASSFLAGGDEQYF. The full variable domain, rest sourced from reference TRBV2 and TRBJ2-7, is EPEVTQTPSHQVTQMGQEVILRCVPISNHLYFYWYRQILGQKVEFLVSFYNNEISEKSEIFDDQFSVERPDGSNFTLKIRSTKLEDSAMYFCASSFLAGGDEQYFGPGTRLTVT.

The table lists this clonotype with many counts. The chain uses TRBV15 and TRBJ1-5; 7 bases line up with TRBD1. The CDR3 spans 16 residues. V shed 5 bases and J 2 bases; nucleotides not matched to a gene: 9. CDR1 LNHNV and CDR2 YYDKDF come from the germline V gene (reference sequence). DNA of the CDR3: TGTGCCACCAGCGACTTACAGGGGAATGGCAATCAGCCCCAGCATTTT. Amino acids: CATSDLQGNGNQPQHF.

This clonotype was detected a few times. V usage is TRBV9 and J usage is TRBJ2-3; no clear D. V lost 10 bases and J lost 1, with 16 bases in between. The CDR3 is 14 amino acids. Germline-derived CDR1 and CDR2 are SGDLS and YYNGEE. The CDR3 loop reads CASQKSTGTDTQYF. The CDR3 DNA is TGTGCCTCCCAAAAAAGTACAGGCACAGATACGCAGTATTTT.

This clonotype has at least ten counts. The CDR3 here is CASSPRHRDRSSYEQYF. CDR3 nucleotides: TGTGCCAGCAGCCCACGGCACCGGGACAGGTCCTCCTACGAGCAGTACTTC. The chain uses TRBV7-2 and TRBJ2-7; 8 nucleotides align to TRBD1. This CDR3 spans 17 amino acids. CDR1 SGHTA and CDR2 FQGNSA come from the germline V gene. The trim removed 5 bases at V and 0 bases at J, leaving 12 bases unmatched.

Worth noting for this clonotype: A much larger clone differs from this one at a single base, so this may be a read error. This chain links TRBV12-3 or TRBV12-4 with TRBJ1-6; 8 bases line up with TRBD1. The CDR3 totals 14 residues. Trimming at V came to 5 bases and at J to 11 bases, leaving 8 bases not matched to a gene. The CDR3 nucleotides are TGTGCCAGCAGTCGACAGGGGAAGAATACACCCCTCCACTTT. It is translated as CASSRQGKNTPLHF.

About this clonotype: This sequence is one base from a far larger clone and is likely a read error. Given the absence of the conserved phenylalanine or tryptophan at the CDR3 end, a read error is likely. The rearrangement links TRBV6-2 or TRBV6-3 to TRBJ1-2, with TRBD1 matching over 7 bases. This CDR3 is built from 17 residues. Losses at the gene ends were 6 bases for V and 4 bases for J; bases not matched to a gene: 17. CDR1 and CDR2 from the germline V gene are MNHEY and SVGEGT. The CDR3 sequence: CASSPTGDSANFYGYTS. CDR3 DNA sequence: TGTGCCAGCAGCCCTACCGGGGACAGCGCCAACTTCTATGGCTACACCTCC.

This clonotype occurred many times. The CDR3 nucleotides are TGTGCCAGCAGCTTAGATGAATTTTGGGTTAGCGGGAGCCCAGAGACCCAGTACTTC. This gives the protein CASSLDEFWVSGSPETQYF. The V gene is TRBV11-2, the J gene TRBJ2-5; 9 bases fit TRBD2. J gave up 4 bases and V 0 bases, and 15 bases lay outside the gene matches. The germline CDR1 and CDR2 sequences are SGHAT and FQNNGV. The CDR3 is 19 residues long.

In this sample, this clonotype turned up many times. The chain combines TRBV18 with TRBJ2-3; perhaps TRBD2 as D (6 bases). The germline V gene has CDR1 KGHSH and CDR2 LQKENI. V shed 0 bases and J shed 0 bases, with 10 bases lying between them. There are 16 residues in the CDR3. The CDR3 loop is CASSPPGGYSTDTQYF. The CDR3 coding sequence is TGTGCCAGCTCACCACCTGGAGGGTACAGCACAGATACGCAGTATTTT.

The table lists this clonotype with many counts. The J gene is TRBJ2-5, the V gene TRBV3-1; D may be TRBD1 or TRBD2 (5 bases each). Germline-derived CDR1 and CDR2 are LGHDT and YNNKEL (reference sequence). CDR3 length: 13 residues. V shed 3 bases and J shed 3 bases, with 8 bases lying between them. The CDR3 coding sequence is TGTGCCAGCAGCCAGAGAGGGGAAGAGACCCAGTACTTC. It encodes CASSQRGEETQYF.

At least ten counts were recorded for this clonotype. The J gene is TRBJ2-3, the V gene TRBV12-5; D not certain. This CDR3 is 15 amino acids long. From germline, CDR1 is LGHNT and CDR2 FRNRAP. The V end was cut by 6 bases, the J end by 0 bases, with 13 bases between. CDR3: CASGPNPTSTDTQYF. Written as DNA, the CDR3 is TGTGCTAGTGGCCCAAACCCTACTAGCACAGATACGCAGTATTTT.

Comment on this clonotype: Just one base apart from a much larger clone, this may be a read error. J is TRBJ2-7 and V is TRBV7-9; TRBD1 is a possible D gene (5 bases). CDR3 length equals 13 residues. CDR1 and CDR2 from the germline V gene are SEHNR and FQNEAQ (reference sequence). As DNA, the CDR3 is TGTGCCAGCAGCCCCTTTGGGGCCTACGAGCATTACTTC. It codes for CASSPFGAYEHYF.

There are many counts of this clonotype. The chain combines TRBV30 with TRBJ1-1; D is possibly TRBD1 (5 bases). The germline gives CDR1 GTSNPN, CDR2 SVGIG (reference sequence). CDR3 length equals 11 residues. V was pared by 0 bases and J by 7 bases, with 6 bases between. In nucleotides, the CDR3 is TGTGCCTGGAGTGTACAGGTTGAAGCTTTCTTT. As protein: CAWSVQVEAFF.

This clonotype was observed at least ten times. The chain recombines TRBV7-9 with TRBJ2-2; no definite D call. Germline-derived CDR1 and CDR2 are SEHNR and FQNEAQ (reference sequence). V shed 2 bases and J shed 10 bases, with 2 bases lying between them. The CDR3 has 10 amino acids. The CDR3 protein is CASSLLELFF. Here the CDR3 DNA reads TGTGCCAGCAGCTTATTGGAGCTGTTTTTT.

Worth noting for this clonotype: A clone one base away is much larger, so this may be a read error. Lacking the conserved final phenylalanine or tryptophan, this CDR3 likely reflects a read error. The chain carries TRBV2 and TRBJ2-3; D gene uncertain. V was clipped by 4 bases and J by 5 bases, with 10 bases between them. Germline V lookup: CDR1 SNHLY, CDR2 FYNNEI. The CDR3 sequence is 13 residues long. CDR3 in DNA: TGTGCCAGCAGTGTCCAGTCCTTAGATACGCAGTATTCT. Its protein is CASSVQSLDTQYS.

In this sample, this clonotype turned up many times. This rearrangement joins TRBV18 to TRBJ1-1; D is unclear. Germline CDR1 is KGHSH and CDR2 is LQKENI. The ends were cut back, 1 base at V and 4 bases at J, with 10 bases in the middle. The CDR3 is 14 amino acids. The CDR3 sequence: CASSPQEFGTEAFF. The DNA of the CDR3 is TGTGCCAGCTCACCACAGGAGTTTGGCACTGAAGCTTTCTTT.

This chain links TRBV19 with TRBJ2-1; 7 bases match TRBD1. This CDR3 is built from 17 residues. Trimming cost V 0 bases and J 3 bases; bases outside gene matches: 8. Germline V gives CDR1 LNHDA, CDR2 SQIVND (reference sequence). CDR3 sequence (DNA): TGTGCCAGTAGTATAGATTCTTCAGGGACAGACTACAATGAGCAGTTCTTC. This translates into CASSIDSSGTDYNEQFF.

On this clonotype: As the CDR3 is not closed by the conserved phenylalanine or tryptophan, this likely results from a read error. The chain has TRBV11-3 and TRBJ2-3, with 10 nucleotides matching TRBD2. The CDR3 sequence is 18 residues long. The germline V gene has CDR1 SGHNT and CDR2 YENEEA. V was pared by 4 bases and J by 4 bases, with 14 bases of the junction left unmatched. CDR3 protein: CASSSGLAVGTTPDTQYL. The CDR3, as DNA: TGTGCCAGCAGCTCCGGACTAGCGGTAGGAACGACCCCAGATACGCAGTATCTT.